This entry describes one TCR beta chain. Its antigen is not identified. In germline, CDR1 is MNHEY, CDR2 SMNVEV (reference sequence). The V and J ends lost 0 bases and 5 bases, in that order; junction bases with no gene match: 4. This CDR3 region has 16 residues. The PCR employed 60 Vbeta primers together with 13 Jbeta primers. The repertoire was sequenced with immunoSEQ multiplex PCR; TCRdb's copy has only in-frame clones and lacks some. The sample consists of under 200,000 clones, around 88% of them appearing once. These data originate in a study of cytomegalovirus exposure and HLA in healthy donors. Points from the study as a whole: Cytomegalovirus status was reportedly diagnosed by the classifier with high sensitivity and specificity. Later analysis demonstrated an association between a missense DCLRE1C variant and TCR beta V- and J-gene trimming.

The chain combines TRBV27 with TRBJ2-1; 10 nucleotides align to TRBD1. The TCR originated in a woman aged 25 to 39 in good health and CMV-seronegative. Sample: PBMCs. In DNA, the CDR3 is TGTGCCAGCAGTTTATCCGCAGGGACAGGGGACAATGAGCAGTTCTTC. This sequence encodes CASSLSAGTGDNEQFF.